One and the same sample provided the 28 T cell receptor beta chains below, sequenced in a study of T cells after yellow fever vaccination. TCRdb ran MiXCR on the 5' RACE reads and lists one entry per CDR3 protein. The data contain around 610,000 distinct CDR3 sequences, roughly 13% of them seen just once; the ten biggest clones take up more than 13%. Here the sequenced sample was PBMCs, taken on the day of the yellow fever booster vaccination. All receptors derive from a young man who received the YFV17D yellow fever vaccine.

This clonotype was counted ten times or more. The chain uses TRBV7-3 and TRBJ2-3, with D perhaps assigned TRBD1 or TRBD2 (5 bases each). Germline V CDR1 and CDR2: SGHTA, FQGTGA. The germline V and J ends were trimmed by 2 bases and 2 bases, with 11 bases remaining between them. The CDR3 length is 15 residues. In DNA form, the CDR3 reads TGTGCCAGCAGCTTAGGGGGAGTAGACACAGATACGCAGTATTTT. Residues: CASSLGGVDTDTQYF.

The table lists this clonotype with a few counts. V and J are TRBV11-3 and TRBJ2-2, with 10 bases lining up with TRBD2. CDR1 and CDR2 (germline): SGHNT, YENEEA. The V segment lost 0 bases and the J segment 5 bases; nucleotides outside the gene matches: 3. This CDR3 is built from 16 residues. The CDR3 DNA sequence: TGTGCCAGCAGCTTAGATCATAGCGGGAGGACCGGGGAGCTGTTTTTT. It codes for CASSLDHSGRTGELFF.

A few counts support this clonotype. This chain links TRBV18 with TRBJ2-1; D is undetermined. CDR1 KGHSH and CDR2 LQKENI come from the germline V gene. This CDR3 spans 15 amino acids. Trimming cost V 2 bases and J 0 bases, with 8 bases left between them. CDR3 sequence: CASSPRSSSYNEQFF. CDR3 DNA sequence: TGTGCCAGCTCACCAAGGTCTAGCTCCTACAATGAGCAGTTCTTC.

In its sample, this clonotype was seen a few times. The V and J genes are TRBV7-6 and TRBJ2-3, with 7 bases identical to TRBD2. CDR3 length: 16 residues. The J segment lost 4 bases and the V segment lost 1 base, leaving 8 bases of the junction unmatched. Germline CDR1 and CDR2: SGHVS and FNYEAQ. The CDR3 is CASSLEAGLGADTQYF. The CDR3 coding sequence is TGTGCCAGCAGCTTAGAGGCAGGACTAGGGGCAGATACGCAGTATTTT.

The genes are TRBV11-2 and TRBJ2-7; D perhaps matches TRBD2 (6 bases). The CDR3 runs to 14 residues. Germline V gene data show CDR1 as SGHAT and CDR2 as FQNNGV. Trimming removed 4 bases from V and 4 bases from J, with 14 bases in between. The CDR3 here is CASSYARRAYEQYF. CDR3 DNA: TGTGCCAGCAGCTACGCCCGGAGGGCTTACGAGCAGTACTTC.

The chain is built from TRBV29-1 and TRBJ2-7; 8 bases match TRBD1. Germline V CDR1 and CDR2: SQVTM, ANQGSEA. The CDR3 is 12 residues long. After removal of 6 bases from V and 3 bases from J, the junction contained 4 bases not matched to a gene. CDR3 residues: CSVAGGLYEQYF. DNA for the CDR3: TGCAGCGTGGCAGGGGGCCTCTACGAGCAGTACTTC.

The V and J genes are TRBV20-1 and TRBJ2-3; 14 bases match TRBD2. This CDR3 region has 16 residues. Germline-derived CDR1 and CDR2 are DFQATT and SNEGSKA (reference sequence). V shed 0 bases and J 5 bases; nucleotides not matched to a gene: 4. The DNA for the CDR3 is TGCAGTGCTAGAGAGGGACTAGCGGGAGAGGAAGATACGCAGTATTTT. Encoded protein: CSAREGLAGEEDTQYF.

This clonotype has a handful of counts. This chain uses TRBV7-2 with TRBJ2-4, with TRBD2 as a possible D gene (5 bases). The CDR3 extends over 16 amino acids. Germline V gives CDR1 SGHTA, CDR2 FQGNSA. The V gene lost 1 base and the J gene lost 1 base, with 11 bases spanning the gap. In DNA form, the CDR3 reads TGTGCCAGCAGCTTAGGGCAGACGGGGGCCAAAAACATTCAGTACTTC. Translating it yields CASSLGQTGAKNIQYF.

This clonotype was detected a few times. The rearrangement links TRBV6-2 or TRBV6-3 to TRBJ2-7, with D perhaps matching TRBD1 (7 bases). Germline V gene sequence: CDR1 MNHEY, CDR2 SVGEGT. Deletions cut 7 bases from V and 3 bases from J, with 16 bases between. The CDR3 contains 14 residues. The CDR3 DNA is TGTGCCAGCAAGGAGGAGGGACAGTTCTACGAGCAGTACTTC. Translating gives CASKEEGQFYEQYF.

The chain combines TRBV20-1 with TRBJ2-1; 7 bases are shared with TRBD1. J lost 3 bases, V lost 3 bases, and 11 bases had no gene match. The CDR3 covers 16 residues. Germline V gives CDR1 DFQATT, CDR2 SNEGSKA (reference sequence). CDR3 sequence: CSASGTVEVDYNEQFF. In DNA, the CDR3 is TGCAGTGCTAGTGGGACAGTCGAGGTTGACTACAATGAGCAGTTCTTC.

The CDR3 bases are TGCGCCAGCAGCTTGGAGACTAGCGGTTTTAATGAGCAGTTCTTC. Protein: CASSLETSGFNEQFF. The rearrangement uses TRBV5-1 and TRBJ2-1; 9 nucleotides agree with TRBD2. Germline CDR1 and CDR2: SGHRS and YFSETQ. The CDR3 consists of 15 residues. The trim removed 0 bases at V and 7 bases at J, leaving 5 bases unmatched.

The chain joins TRBV12-3 or TRBV12-4 to TRBJ2-5; D may be TRBD1 (6 bases). V was shortened by 5 bases and J by 7 bases, with 14 bases between the two germline ends. This CDR3 has 13 residues. The CDR3 reads CASSPTGPVTQYF. DNA for the CDR3: TGTGCCAGCAGTCCTACAGGGCCCGTGACCCAGTACTTC.

This chain connects TRBV24-1 to TRBJ1-5, with 8 bases fitting TRBD1. Germline-derived CDR1 and CDR2 are KGHDR and SFDVKD. V gave up 4 bases and J gave up 4 bases; unmatched junction bases: 5. The CDR3 consists of 15 residues. The CDR3 spells CATSDDRGPNQPQHF. DNA of the CDR3: TGTGCCACCAGTGACGACAGGGGACCAAATCAGCCCCAGCATTTT.

The chain employs TRBV27 and TRBJ2-7; 8 nucleotides agree with TRBD1. The V and J ends lost 3 bases and 9 bases, in that order; junction bases with no gene match: 10. The CDR3 runs to 14 residues. Looked up from germline, CDR1 is MNHEY and CDR2 is SMNVEV (reference sequence). Written as DNA, the CDR3 is TGTGCCAGCAGTTTCCGGACACAGGGGGTAGTGCAGTACTTC. Protein: CASSFRTQGVVQYF.

This chain joins TRBV12-3 or TRBV12-4 and TRBJ1-2, with TRBD1 matching over 11 bases. Trimming removed 6 bases from V and 7 bases from J; junction bases left unmatched: 7. The CDR3 totals 14 residues. The CDR3 reads CASRGTGGTGGYTF. In DNA form, the CDR3 reads TGTGCCAGCAGGGGGACAGGGGGTACCGGTGGCTACACCTTC.

The V gene is TRBV11-1, the J gene TRBJ2-2; D ambiguous. The CDR3 runs to 13 residues. From germline, CDR1 is SGHAT and CDR2 FQDESV (reference sequence). The V and J ends lost 2 bases and 4 bases respectively, with 5 bases between them. In nucleotides, the CDR3 is TGTGCCAGCAGCTTACAATTCACCGGGGAGCTGTTTTTT. It specifies CASSLQFTGELFF. The full variable domain, completed using reference TRBV11-1 and TRBJ2-2, is EAEVAQSPRYKITEKSQAVAFWCDPISGHATLYWYRQILGQGPELLVQFQDESVVDDSQLPKDRFSAERLKGVDSTLKIQPAELGDSAMYLCASSLQFTGELFFGEGSRLTVL.

The chain combines TRBV19 with TRBJ2-1; D not certain. The germline gives CDR1 LNHDA, CDR2 SQIVND (reference sequence). The CDR3 runs 14 residues. The V and J ends lost 7 bases and 5 bases respectively, with 15 bases between them. The CDR3 region has the DNA TGTGCCAGTAAGGAGAGGAGAGGTAACAATGAGCAGTTCTTC. Translating gives CASKERRGNNEQFF.

This clonotype was recorded a few times. The chain joins TRBV4-3 to TRBJ1-3; possibly TRBD1 for D (6 bases). Deletions cut 3 bases from V and 4 bases from J, with 13 bases between. In germline, CDR1 is LGHNA, CDR2 YSLEER. This CDR3 has 15 amino acids. CDR3 residues: CASSHNRDIGNTIYF. DNA of the CDR3: TGCGCCAGCAGCCATAACCGGGACATCGGAAACACCATATATTTT.

This clonotype was observed a handful of times. Here the CDR3 DNA reads TGCGCCAGCAGCCAAGTGGCAGGGGGGACCTACAATGAGCAGTTCTTC. This sequence encodes CASSQVAGGTYNEQFF. The gene calls are TRBV4-3 and TRBJ2-1, with D possibly matching TRBD1 (7 bases). Germline CDR1 LGHNA, CDR2 YSLEER. Trimming cost V 1 base and J 2 bases, with 12 bases left between them. The CDR3 length is 16 residues.

This clonotype was recorded many times. The CDR3 region has the DNA TGTGCCAGCAGGCTGTCGGGGCAGGGGACCGGGGAGCTGTTTTTT. It is translated as CASRLSGQGTGELFF. This chain uses TRBV12-3 or TRBV12-4 with TRBJ2-2; D is possibly TRBD1 (6 bases). The CDR3 sequence is 15 residues long. V lost 6 bases, J lost 5 bases, and 16 bases lay in between.

This clonotype was seen only a few times. The V gene is TRBV7-2, the J gene TRBJ2-1; 7 nucleotides line up with TRBD2. The CDR3 covers 17 residues. Per germline, CDR1 SGHTA and CDR2 FQGNSA. V was pared by 5 bases and J by 7 bases, with 17 bases of the junction left unmatched. CDR3 residues: CASSPRLPSGIGNEQFF. In DNA, the CDR3 is TGTGCCAGCAGCCCCCGTCTACCCAGCGGGATAGGTAATGAGCAGTTCTTC.

This clonotype was observed a handful of times. The chain joins TRBV29-1 to TRBJ2-7; perhaps D is TRBD1 or TRBD2 (6 bases each). Germline CDR1 and CDR2: SQVTM and ANQGSEA. The V end was cut by 5 bases, the J end by 2 bases, with 13 bases between. This CDR3 has 13 amino acids. In DNA, the CDR3 is TGCAGCGTTCGCCGGGGGCTTACCTACGAGCAGTACTTC. Residues: CSVRRGLTYEQYF.

V is TRBV5-6 and J is TRBJ1-4; 10 nucleotides align to TRBD1. The V gene end was trimmed by 2 bases and the J gene end by 8 bases; junction bases not matched to a gene: 6. The CDR3 length is 15 residues. Germline V gene sequence: CDR1 SGHDT, CDR2 YYEEEE. CDR3 protein: CASSFDGTGAEKLFF. The CDR3, as DNA: TGTGCCAGCAGCTTTGATGGGACAGGGGCGGAAAAACTGTTTTTT.

This clonotype was seen a few times. This chain links TRBV14 with TRBJ2-2, with no clear D. The V gene lost 4 bases and the J gene lost 4 bases, with 7 bases spanning the gap. Germline CDR1 is SGHDN and CDR2 is FVKESK. The CDR3 sequence is 13 residues long. CDR3 in DNA: TGTGCCAGCAGCCGGGCTCGCACCGGGGAGCTGTTTTTT. It yields the protein CASSRARTGELFF.

The V and J genes are TRBV7-6 and TRBJ2-5; D gene unclear. Germline V CDR1 and CDR2: SGHVS, FNYEAQ. This CDR3 region has 15 residues. V lost 2 bases to trimming and J lost 1 base, with 11 bases between them. CDR3 in DNA: TGTGCCAGCAGCTTAAGATATGGCGCCCAAGAGACCCAGTACTTC. Its protein is CASSLRYGAQETQYF. Drawing the rest from reference TRBV7-6 and TRBJ2-5, the complete variable domain is GAGVSQSPRYKVTKRGQDVALRCDPISGHVSLYWYRQALGQGPEFLTYFNYEAQQDKSGLPNDRFSAERPEGSISTLTIQRTEQRDSAMYRCASSLRYGAQETQYFGPGTRLLVL.

The chain links TRBV20-1 to TRBJ2-1; TRBD2 is a possible D gene (6 bases). The CDR3 extends over 13 amino acids. The germline V and J ends were trimmed by 5 bases and 4 bases, with 12 bases remaining between them. In germline, CDR1 is DFQATT, CDR2 SNEGSKA (reference sequence). CDR3 sequence (DNA): TGCAGTGCTGGACGGACTATATACAATGAGCAGTTCTTC. As protein: CSAGRTIYNEQFF.

This clonotype came up a few times. The V gene is TRBV7-9, the J gene TRBJ2-7, with a possible D match to TRBD2 (5 bases). This CDR3 is 15 amino acids long. Germline CDR1 reads SEHNR; CDR2 reads FQNEAQ (reference sequence). Trimming left V 5 bases short and J 5 bases short, with 19 bases between. The CDR3 DNA reads as TGTGCCAGCAGCACCCTCAGCGGCCTCGGAGACGAGCAGTACTTC. Translated, it gives CASSTLSGLGDEQYF. The full variable domain, with the rest looked up from reference TRBV7-9 and TRBJ2-7, is DTGVSQNPRHKITKRGQNVTFRCDPISEHNRLYWYRQTLGQGPEFLTYFQNEAQLEKSRLLSDRFSAERPKGSFSTLEIQRTEQGDSAMYLCASSTLSGLGDEQYFGPGTRLTVT.

The chain employs TRBV4-3 and TRBJ2-3; 8 bases line up with TRBD1. This CDR3 is 20 amino acids long. Germline-derived CDR1 and CDR2 are LGHNA and YSLEER. Trimming at V came to 1 base and at J to 8 bases, leaving 23 bases not matched to a gene. The CDR3 DNA is TGCGCCAGCAGCCAAGTCGGGCGATTCGGACAGGGAAATCGGTATGGTACGCAGTATTTT. Encoded protein: CASSQVGRFGQGNRYGTQYF.